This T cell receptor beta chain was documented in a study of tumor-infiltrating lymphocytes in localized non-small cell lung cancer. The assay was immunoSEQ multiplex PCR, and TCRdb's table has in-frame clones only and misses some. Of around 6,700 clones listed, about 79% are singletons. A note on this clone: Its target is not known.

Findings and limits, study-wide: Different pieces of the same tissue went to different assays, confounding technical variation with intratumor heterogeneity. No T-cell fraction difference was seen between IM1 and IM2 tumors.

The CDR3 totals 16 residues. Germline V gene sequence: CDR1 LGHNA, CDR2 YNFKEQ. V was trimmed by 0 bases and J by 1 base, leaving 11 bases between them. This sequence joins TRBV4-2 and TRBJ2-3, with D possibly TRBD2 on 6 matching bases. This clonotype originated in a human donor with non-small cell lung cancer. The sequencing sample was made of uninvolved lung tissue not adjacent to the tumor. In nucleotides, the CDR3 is TGTGCCAGCAGCCAAGATTTGTGGGGGGGCACAGATACGCAGTATTTT. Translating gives CASSQDLWGGTDTQYF.